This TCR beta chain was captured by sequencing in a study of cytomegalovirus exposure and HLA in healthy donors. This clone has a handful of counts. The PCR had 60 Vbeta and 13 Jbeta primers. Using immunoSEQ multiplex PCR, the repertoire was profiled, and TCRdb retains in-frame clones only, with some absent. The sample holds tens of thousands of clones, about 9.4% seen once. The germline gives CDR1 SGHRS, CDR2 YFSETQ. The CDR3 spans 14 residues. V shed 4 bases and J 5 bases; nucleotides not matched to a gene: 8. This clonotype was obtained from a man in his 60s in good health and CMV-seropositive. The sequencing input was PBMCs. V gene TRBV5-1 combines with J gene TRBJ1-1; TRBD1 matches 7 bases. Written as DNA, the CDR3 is TGCGCCAGCAGCCATGGACAGGTGGCGACTGAAGCTTTCTTT. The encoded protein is CASSHGQVATEAFF.